Presented here are 5 T cell receptor beta chains from one specimen sequenced in a study of T-cell memory formation after mild COVID-19. TCRdb fed the 5' RACE reads into MiXCR, producing one record per CDR3 protein. Here the sample spans under 550,000 distinct CDR3 sequences, roughly 18% being singletons. Sequenced input: PBMCs or a T cell subset sorted from them (not recorded which). The origin of the receptors is an adult woman who had mild COVID-19 (a few samples of this study predate the infection). Cell type and time point are not known.

This clonotype was seen at least ten times. V and J are TRBV2 and TRBJ1-2; 7 bases align to TRBD1. V trimming: 4 bases; J trimming: 2 bases; junction bases outside the gene matches: 13. The CDR3 loop spans 17 amino acids. Germline values: CDR1 SNHLY, CDR2 FYNNEI. The CDR3 coding sequence is TGTGCCAGCAGTGTCAGTACCGGGACAGAGGAAAACTATGGCTACACCTTC. This encodes CASSVSTGTEENYGYTF.

V gene TRBV9 combines with J gene TRBJ2-2, with D possibly TRBD1 on 6 matching bases. CDR1 and CDR2 (germline): SGDLS, YYNGEE. This CDR3 is 17 amino acids long. V shed 4 bases and J shed 4 bases, with 20 bases lying between them. This chain's CDR3 is CASSTRTVRTATGELFF. CDR3 in DNA: TGTGCCAGCAGCACAAGGACAGTAAGAACCGCCACCGGGGAGCTGTTTTTT.

This clonotype has a single count. This chain links TRBV6-6 with TRBJ1-4; 7 bases line up with TRBD1. CDR3 length: 19 amino acids. The trim removed 0 bases at V and 4 bases at J, leaving 14 bases unmatched. Germline V CDR1 and CDR2: MNHNY, SVGAGI (reference sequence). The CDR3 region is CASSYSPPGPQGRNEKLFF. The CDR3 DNA reads TGTGCCAGCAGTTACTCACCTCCCGGGCCACAGGGGCGTAATGAAAAACTGTTTTTT.

The V call is TRBV4-1, the J call TRBJ1-1; D may be TRBD1 (6 bases). The CDR3 covers 14 residues. Trimming cost V 0 bases and J 4 bases, with 9 bases left between them. From germline, CDR1 is MGHRA and CDR2 YSYEKL. CDR3 sequence reads: CASSQDSGATEAFF. The CDR3, as DNA: TGCGCCAGCAGCCAAGATTCGGGGGCCACTGAAGCTTTCTTT.

V is TRBV29-1 and J is TRBJ2-1; tentatively, D is TRBD1 (6 bases). The CDR3 has 17 residues. The V gene lost 4 bases and the J gene lost 6 bases, with 25 bases spanning the gap. Germline lookup yields CDR1 SQVTM and CDR2 ANQGSEA. DNA of the CDR3: TGCAGCGTTGCCGGAATGGTTCTACAGGGCAGGTTCAATGAGCAGTTCTTC. Its protein product is CSVAGMVLQGRFNEQFF.